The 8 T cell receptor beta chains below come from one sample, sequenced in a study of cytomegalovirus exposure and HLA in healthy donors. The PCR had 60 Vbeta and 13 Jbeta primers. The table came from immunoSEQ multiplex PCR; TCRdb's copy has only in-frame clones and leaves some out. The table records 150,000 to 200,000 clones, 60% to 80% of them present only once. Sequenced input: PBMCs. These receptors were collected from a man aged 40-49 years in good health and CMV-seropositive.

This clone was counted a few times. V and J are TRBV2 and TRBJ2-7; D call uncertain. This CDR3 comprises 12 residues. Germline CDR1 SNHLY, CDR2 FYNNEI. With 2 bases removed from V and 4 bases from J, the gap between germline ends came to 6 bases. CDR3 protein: CASSESQYEQYF. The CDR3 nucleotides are TGTGCCAGCAGTGAATCACAATACGAGCAGTACTTC.

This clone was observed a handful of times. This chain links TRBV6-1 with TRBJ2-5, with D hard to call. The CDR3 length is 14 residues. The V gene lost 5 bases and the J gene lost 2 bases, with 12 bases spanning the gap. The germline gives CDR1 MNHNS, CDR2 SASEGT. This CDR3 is CASSSTVVQETQYF. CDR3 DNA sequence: TGTGCCAGCAGTTCCACAGTGGTGCAAGAGACCCAGTACTTC.

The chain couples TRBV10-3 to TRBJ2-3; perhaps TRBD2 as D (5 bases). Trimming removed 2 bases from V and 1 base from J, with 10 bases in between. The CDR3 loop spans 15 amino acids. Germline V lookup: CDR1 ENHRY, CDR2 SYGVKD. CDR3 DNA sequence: TGTGCCATCAGTGAGGCGTCCGGGGGCACAGATACGCAGTATTTT. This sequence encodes CAISEASGGTDTQYF.

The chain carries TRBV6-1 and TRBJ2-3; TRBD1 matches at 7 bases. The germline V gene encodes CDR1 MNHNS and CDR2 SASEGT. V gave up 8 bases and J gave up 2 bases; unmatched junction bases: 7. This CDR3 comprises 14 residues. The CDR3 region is CASVQGVSTDTQYF. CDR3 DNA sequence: TGTGCCAGCGTCCAGGGGGTGTCCACAGATACGCAGTATTTT.

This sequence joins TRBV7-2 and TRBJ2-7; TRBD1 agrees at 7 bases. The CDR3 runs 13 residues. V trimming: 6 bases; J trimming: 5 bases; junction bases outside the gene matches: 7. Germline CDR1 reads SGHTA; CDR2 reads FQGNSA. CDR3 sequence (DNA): TGTGCCAGCAGTTTCGACAGGGCGAACGAGCAGTACTTC. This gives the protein CASSFDRANEQYF.

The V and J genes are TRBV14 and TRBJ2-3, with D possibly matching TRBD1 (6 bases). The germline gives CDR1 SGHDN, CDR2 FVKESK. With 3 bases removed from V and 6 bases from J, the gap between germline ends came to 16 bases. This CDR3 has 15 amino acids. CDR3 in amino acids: CASSQLGASADTQYF. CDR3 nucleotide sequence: TGTGCCAGCAGCCAGCTGGGGGCTAGTGCGGATACGCAGTATTTT.

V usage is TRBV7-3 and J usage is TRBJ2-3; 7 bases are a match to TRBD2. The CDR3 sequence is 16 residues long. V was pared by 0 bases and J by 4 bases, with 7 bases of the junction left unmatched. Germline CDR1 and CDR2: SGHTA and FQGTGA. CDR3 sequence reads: CASSLTGGSGADTQYF. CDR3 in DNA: TGTGCCAGCAGCTTAACGGGCGGGAGCGGCGCAGATACGCAGTATTTT. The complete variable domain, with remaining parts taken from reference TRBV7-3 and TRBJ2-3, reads GAGVSQTPSNKVTEKGKYVELRCDPISGHTALYWYRQSLGQGPEFLIYFQGTGAADDSGLPNDRFFAVRPEGSVSTLKIQRTERGDSAVYLCASSLTGGSGADTQYFGPGTRLTVL.

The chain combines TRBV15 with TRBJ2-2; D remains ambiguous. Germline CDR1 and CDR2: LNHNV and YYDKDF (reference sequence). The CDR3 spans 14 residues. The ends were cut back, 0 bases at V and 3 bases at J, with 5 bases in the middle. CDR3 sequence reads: CATSRETDTGELFF. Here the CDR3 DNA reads TGTGCCACCAGCAGAGAGACTGACACCGGGGAGCTGTTTTTT.